A single sample is the source of the 23 T cell receptor beta chains below, sequenced in a study of blood T cell repertoires in COVID-19. TCRdb keeps only in-frame clones here, not all; method: immunoSEQ multiplex PCR. Here the sample spans hundreds of thousands of clones, around nine tenths being singletons. The sequenced sample consisted of peripheral blood. The receptors here all came from a woman in her sixties or seventies with COVID-19, enrolled during active disease.

The rearrangement joins TRBV7-2 to TRBJ2-5; TRBD2 aligns across 13 bases. This CDR3 contains 15 residues. The germline V gene has CDR1 SGHTA and CDR2 FQGNSA. V lost 7 bases, J lost 2 bases, and 4 bases stayed unmatched. The CDR3 sequence is CASTPGLAGQETQYF. The CDR3 DNA is TGTGCCAGCACCCCGGGACTAGCGGGGCAAGAGACCCAGTACTTC.

The chain carries TRBV14 and TRBJ1-4; tentatively, D is TRBD1 (6 bases). Trimming shortened V by 4 bases and J by 7 bases, and 10 bases separated the two germline ends. Germline CDR1 is SGHDN and CDR2 is FVKESK. The CDR3 runs 13 residues. The CDR3 loop reads CASSRAGVEKLFF. The CDR3 DNA follows: TGTGCCAGCAGCCGAGCAGGGGTTGAAAAACTGTTTTTT.

This clone turned up a few times. This chain links TRBV19 with TRBJ1-6; D not resolved. Germline lookup yields CDR1 LNHDA and CDR2 SQIVND (reference sequence). The ends were cut back, 0 bases at V and 4 bases at J, with 10 bases in the middle. This CDR3 is 16 amino acids long. The CDR3 DNA follows: TGTGCCAGTAGTATAGATTTCGGGAATTATAATTCACCCCTCCACTTT. Residues: CASSIDFGNYNSPLHF. The full variable domain, completed using reference TRBV19 and TRBJ1-6, is DGGITQSPKYLFRKEGQNVTLSCEQNLNHDAMYWYRQDPGQGLRLIYYSQIVNDFQKGDIAEGYSVSREKKESFPLTVTSAQKNPTAFYLCASSIDFGNYNSPLHFGNGTRLTVT.

The CDR3 is CASSLAGTGRYGYTF. The CDR3 bases are TGTGCCAGCAGCCTTGCCGGGACAGGGCGTTATGGCTACACCTTC. The gene calls are TRBV14 and TRBJ1-2; 9 bases are shared with TRBD1. Germline assignment: CDR1 SGHDN and CDR2 FVKESK. The CDR3 consists of 15 residues. Trimming took 4 bases from V and 5 from J; bases not matched to a gene: 8.

This clone was observed a single time. CDR3 in amino acids: CAWSQARGGGTGELFF. The CDR3 region has the DNA TGTGCCTGGAGTCAAGCGCGGGGGGGTGGCACCGGGGAGCTGTTTTTT. The chain combines TRBV30 with TRBJ2-2; TRBD2 aligns across 9 bases. This CDR3 is built from 16 residues. With 2 bases clipped from V and 4 bases from J, the junction kept 8 bases outside the gene matches. Germline V gene data show CDR1 as GTSNPN and CDR2 as SVGIG (reference sequence). The variable domain in full, completed from reference TRBV30 and TRBJ2-2, reads SQTIHQWPATLVQPVGSPLSLECTVEGTSNPNLYWYRQAAGRGLQLLFYSVGIGQISSEVPQNLSASRPQDRQFILSSKKLLLSDSGFYLCAWSQARGGGTGELFFGEGSRLTVL.

This rearrangement joins TRBV28 to TRBJ1-4; 9 nucleotides match TRBD1. The germline V gene encodes CDR1 MDHEN and CDR2 SYDVKM. Trimming at V came to 7 bases and at J to 9 bases, leaving 12 bases not matched to a gene. The CDR3 spans 15 residues. The CDR3 sequence is CASMVTGTGLKKLFF. DNA of the CDR3: TGTGCCAGCATGGTAACCGGGACAGGGTTGAAAAAACTGTTTTTT. Drawing the rest from reference TRBV28 and TRBJ1-4, the complete variable domain is DVKVTQSSRYLVKRTGEKVFLECVQDMDHENMFWYRQDPGLGLRLIYFSYDVKMKEKGDIPEGYSVSREKKERFSLILESASTNQTSMYLCASMVTGTGLKKLFFGSGTQLSVL.

The J gene is TRBJ2-5, the V gene TRBV10-2; the match to TRBD2 covers 11 bases. This CDR3 is 14 amino acids long. Germline values: CDR1 WSHSY, CDR2 SAAADI. The V gene end was trimmed by 6 bases and the J gene end by 3 bases; junction bases not matched to a gene: 3. The DNA for the CDR3 is TGCGCCAGCAGCACTAGCGGGGGTAAAGAGACCCAGTACTTC. Translated: CASSTSGGKETQYF.

The rearrangement uses TRBV7-2 and TRBJ1-1; D is unresolved. From germline, CDR1 is SGHTA and CDR2 FQGNSA. CDR3 length: 15 residues. Trimming took off 1 base at V and 1 base at J, with 10 bases between the two ends. CDR3 protein: CASSLDSFSNTEAFF. CDR3 coding DNA: TGTGCCAGCAGCTTAGACAGTTTCTCGAACACTGAAGCTTTCTTT.

This sequence joins TRBV5-1 and TRBJ2-2, with D maybe TRBD2 (5 bases). This CDR3 spans 13 amino acids. Per the germline V gene, CDR1 is SGHRS and CDR2 is YFSETQ. The V end lost 4 bases, the J end lost 6 bases, and 10 bases lay between the germline ends. As DNA, the CDR3 is TGCGCCAGCAGCCCTCCCGGGGCCGGGGAGCTGTTTTTT. Its translation is CASSPPGAGELFF. The whole variable domain, remainder taken from reference TRBV5-1 and TRBJ2-2, is KAGVTQTPRYLIKTRGQQVTLSCSPISGHRSVSWYQQTPGQGLQFLFEYFSETQRNKGNFPGRFSGRQFSNSRSEMNVSTLELGDSALYLCASSPPGAGELFFGEGSRLTVL.

This chain connects TRBV27 to TRBJ1-2; D not certain. V was trimmed by 3 bases and J by 4 bases, leaving 9 bases between them. The CDR3 is 13 amino acids. CDR1 is MNHEY and CDR2 is SMNVEV in the germline V gene (reference sequence). The CDR3 loop is CASSFLTGYGYTF. DNA of the CDR3: TGTGCCAGCAGTTTCCTAACCGGCTATGGCTACACCTTC.

The chain recombines TRBV6-5 with TRBJ1-3; D unresolved. This CDR3 has 13 residues. Trimming left V 4 bases short and J 4 bases short, with 8 bases between. The germline V gene encodes CDR1 MNHEY and CDR2 SVGAGI. CDR3 nucleotides: TGTGCCAGCAGTTTTGACATCGGAAACACCATATATTTT. It yields the protein CASSFDIGNTIYF.

This chain's CDR3 is CASSPDYGYTF. The CDR3 DNA reads TGTGCCAGCAGCCCCGACTATGGCTACACCTTC. The V gene is TRBV7-9, the J gene TRBJ1-2; D ambiguous. This CDR3 comprises 11 residues. Per germline, CDR1 SEHNR and CDR2 FQNEAQ (reference sequence). Trimming left V 5 bases short and J 3 bases short, with 4 bases between.

The V gene is TRBV3-1 (or the pseudogene TRBV3-2), the J gene TRBJ1-2; D is ambiguous. Trimming removed 4 bases at V and 4 bases at J, with 16 bases between. The germline CDR1 and CDR2 sequences are LGHDT and YNNKEL (reference sequence). The CDR3 sequence is 15 residues long. CDR3 region: CASSLGGSRIYGYTF. In DNA form, the CDR3 reads TGTGCCAGCAGCCTCGGCGGCAGTCGTATCTATGGCTACACCTTC.

The rearrangement uses TRBV24-1 and TRBJ2-3; D remains unclear. Trimming took off 2 bases at V and 3 bases at J, with 8 bases between the two ends. This CDR3 comprises 14 residues. Germline-derived CDR1 and CDR2 are KGHDR and SFDVKD. The CDR3 here is CATSDSVTTDTQYF. The CDR3 nucleotides are TGTGCCACCAGTGATTCTGTGACAACAGATACGCAGTATTTT.

The gene calls are TRBV28 and TRBJ1-2, with 7 bases lining up with TRBD1. J was trimmed by 6 bases and V by 3 bases; bases with no gene match: 4. Germline CDR1 and CDR2: MDHEN and SYDVKM. The CDR3 spans 13 residues. CDR3 sequence: CASSLTTGDGYTF. The DNA for the CDR3 is TGTGCCAGCAGTTTGACAACAGGGGATGGCTACACCTTC.

The rearrangement uses TRBV28 and TRBJ1-2; possible D gene TRBD1, 5 bases. The CDR3 is 13 residues long. Trimming pared 6 bases from V and 5 bases from J, leaving 13 bases between. Germline CDR1 is MDHEN and CDR2 is SYDVKM. The CDR3 spells CASRTALVYGYTF. The DNA for the CDR3 is TGTGCCAGCAGGACAGCCTTGGTTTATGGCTACACCTTC.

The chain links TRBV7-6 to TRBJ1-3; 10 nucleotides align to TRBD1. The V gene end was trimmed by 5 bases and the J gene end by 0 bases; junction bases not matched to a gene: 4. Germline V gene data show CDR1 as SGHVS and CDR2 as FNYEAQ. CDR3 size: 16 residues. The CDR3, as DNA: TGTGCCAGCAGCCCCCGGGACAGGGGCTCTGGAAACACCATATATTTT. Residues: CASSPRDRGSGNTIYF.

The chain couples TRBV30 to TRBJ1-1; D unclear. Trimming removed 3 bases from V and 7 bases from J, with 15 bases in between. The germline V gene has CDR1 GTSNPN and CDR2 SVGIG (reference sequence). This CDR3 comprises 13 residues. The CDR3 loop reads CAWSAYLQSEAFF. The CDR3 DNA sequence: TGTGCCTGGAGCGCATATTTACAGAGTGAAGCTTTCTTT.

This clone turned up a few times. V and J are TRBV5-1 and TRBJ2-5; possibly TRBD2 for D (5 bases). Germline-derived CDR1 and CDR2 are SGHRS and YFSETQ. V lost 0 bases and J lost 0, with 9 bases in between. The length of the CDR3 is 15 residues. CDR3 residues: CASSLGLANQETQYF. The DNA for the CDR3 is TGCGCCAGCAGCTTGGGGCTAGCTAACCAAGAGACCCAGTACTTC. Variable domain in full (rest from reference TRBV5-1 and TRBJ2-5): KAGVTQTPRYLIKTRGQQVTLSCSPISGHRSVSWYQQTPGQGLQFLFEYFSETQRNKGNFPGRFSGRQFSNSRSEMNVSTLELGDSALYLCASSLGLANQETQYFGPGTRLLVL.

As for this clone: Other DNA sequences in the sample encode the same CDR3. This chain uses TRBV4-1 with TRBJ1-5, with TRBD1 matching over 7 bases. This CDR3 region has 14 residues. After removal of 1 base from V and 5 bases from J, the junction contained 2 bases not matched to a gene. The germline gives CDR1 MGHRA, CDR2 YSYEKL. CDR3 DNA sequence: TGCGCCAGCAGCCAAGGACAGGGTGATCAGCCCCAGCATTTT. It yields the protein CASSQGQGDQPQHF.

The genes are TRBV5-6 and TRBJ1-4; D may be TRBD1 (6 bases). The CDR3 extends over 15 amino acids. Per germline, CDR1 SGHDT and CDR2 YYEEEE. Trimming shortened V by 5 bases and J by 8 bases, and 19 bases separated the two germline ends. CDR3 nucleotides: TGTGCCAGCAGTAAGGCAGGGGTAATTGGCGAAAAACTGTTTTTT. This codes for CASSKAGVIGEKLFF.

The rearrangement joins TRBV12-3 or TRBV12-4 to TRBJ2-5; TRBD1 aligns across 10 bases. The CDR3 has 13 amino acids. V was clipped by 6 bases and J by 4 bases; unmatched bases: 2. CDR3 nucleotide sequence: TGTGCCAGCAGGACAGGGGGCGGAGAGACCCAGTACTTC. Amino acid sequence: CASRTGGGETQYF.

The chain employs TRBV5-5 and TRBJ1-2; TRBD1 might be the D (5 bases). Germline-derived CDR1 and CDR2 are SGHKS and YYEKEE (reference sequence). The CDR3 loop spans 12 amino acids. The V gene lost 4 bases and the J gene lost 6 bases, with 10 bases spanning the gap. The CDR3 coding sequence is TGTGCCAGCAGCCTCCCAGGGAATGGCTACACCTTC. Protein: CASSLPGNGYTF.